This T cell receptor beta chain was recovered during a study of type 1 and type 2 diabetes patients. Whole-study findings and limits: Groups were not age- or gender-matched, which may bias interpretation.

All diabetic donors were classified as either type 1 or type 2 diabetes. No donor had another autoimmune disease or recent infection within four weeks. Peripheral blood, approximately 9.6 milliliters per participant, was collected. Genomic DNA was the PCR template. Amplification of the beta chain CDR3 used 30 forward and 13 reverse multiplex primers. TCRdb fed the multiplex PCR reads into MiXCR, producing one record per CDR3 protein. The data hold fewer than 350,000 distinct CDR3 sequences, with around 47% observed a single time. Turning to this clonotype: Antigen unknown.

Sequencing input: peripheral blood mononuclear cells (PBMCs). This sequence was found in a man between 18 and 29 years old with type 2 diabetes.

The CDR3 DNA follows: TGTGCCAGCAGTGCCAGGGGCATTGAGACCCAGTACTTC. It translates to CASSARGIETQYF. J is TRBJ2-5 and V is TRBV2, with a possible D match to TRBD1 (6 bases). CDR1 is SNHLY, CDR2 FYNNEI, per germline. This CDR3 comprises 13 residues. V was trimmed by 4 bases and J by 5 bases, leaving 11 bases between them. Drawing the rest from reference TRBV2 and TRBJ2-5, the complete variable domain is EPEVTQTPSHQVTQMGQEVILRCVPISNHLYFYWYRQILGQKVEFLVSFYNNEISEKSEIFDDQFSVERPDGSNFTLKIRSTKLEDSAMYFCASSARGIETQYFGPGTRLLVL.